These 29 T cell receptor beta chains were sequenced from one sample in a study of cytomegalovirus exposure and HLA in healthy donors. The PCR ran on 60 Vbeta and 13 Jbeta primers. Here immunoSEQ multiplex PCR was the method, and the copy in TCRdb shows in-frame clones only, minus some. There are tens of thousands of clones in the sample, with approximately 13% held by the top ten. The specimen was PBMCs. The receptors shown here come from a woman aged 55-69 years in good health and CMV-seropositive.

The chain links TRBV5-4 to TRBJ1-5; 7 positions agree with TRBD1. The CDR3 has 15 amino acids. Germline CDR1 and CDR2: SGHNT and YYREEE (reference sequence). V lost 4 bases, J lost 1 base, and 5 bases stayed unmatched. The CDR3 nucleotides are TGTGCCAGCAGCCTCGGACAGGAGAGCAATCAGCCCCAGCATTTT. The encoded protein is CASSLGQESNQPQHF.

The chain employs TRBV5-4 and TRBJ2-2, with TRBD2 identical over 14 bases. The CDR3 runs to 17 residues. In germline, CDR1 is SGHNT, CDR2 YYREEE (reference sequence). With 4 bases clipped from V and 5 bases from J, the junction kept 7 bases outside the gene matches. Written as DNA, the CDR3 is TGTGCCAGCAGCCGGACTAGCGGGGGGATGAGGACCGGGGAGCTGTTTTTT. Its translation is CASSRTSGGMRTGELFF.

The CDR3 DNA follows: TGTGCCAGCAGTGAATATCCCCCGGCGGGGAATTCACCCCTCCACTTT. Translating gives CASSEYPPAGNSPLHF. The chain couples TRBV6-1 to TRBJ1-6; D not resolved. Trimming removed 2 bases at V and 7 bases at J, with 15 bases between. The CDR3 spans 16 residues. Germline CDR1 and CDR2: MNHNS and SASEGT.

V is TRBV7-9 and J is TRBJ2-2; perhaps TRBD2 as D (5 bases). V was trimmed by 5 bases and J by 2 bases, leaving 6 bases between them. CDR3 length: 13 residues. CDR1 and CDR2 from the germline V gene are SEHNR and FQNEAQ (reference sequence). Written as DNA, the CDR3 is TGTGCCAGCAGCCGGGGAAACACCGGGGAGCTGTTTTTT. Protein sequence: CASSRGNTGELFF.

V and J are TRBV27 and TRBJ1-2, with 8 bases lining up with TRBD1. J was trimmed by 0 bases and V by 3 bases; bases with no gene match: 3. Per germline, CDR1 MNHEY and CDR2 SMNVEV (reference sequence). The CDR3 runs 15 residues. The CDR3 spells CASSLGTGANYGYTF. CDR3 bases: TGTGCCAGCAGTTTGGGGACAGGAGCTAACTATGGCTACACCTTC.

The rearrangement uses TRBV5-6 and TRBJ1-5, with TRBD1 identical over 7 bases. The CDR3 extends over 14 amino acids. Germline V gene sequence: CDR1 SGHDT, CDR2 YYEEEE. With V trimmed by 1 base and J by 4 bases, 2 bases remained unmatched. Written as DNA, the CDR3 is TGTGCCAGCAGCTTGCGACAGGGAAATCAGCCCCAGCATTTT. It encodes CASSLRQGNQPQHF.

This chain connects TRBV7-9 to TRBJ2-2, with a possible D match to TRBD1 (6 bases). There are 16 residues in the CDR3. Germline CDR1 SEHNR, CDR2 FQNEAQ (reference sequence). V lost 1 base and J 5 bases, leaving 14 bases between the germline ends. CDR3 nucleotides: TGTGCCAGCAGCTTAGGGACAGTCTTACGAACCGGGGAGCTGTTTTTT. It codes for CASSLGTVLRTGELFF.

The chain couples TRBV27 to TRBJ2-7; D might be TRBD2 (5 bases). The V end was cut by 2 bases, the J end by 6 bases, with 17 bases between. The length of the CDR3 is 15 residues. Germline loops: CDR1 MNHEY, CDR2 SMNVEV (reference sequence). CDR3 nucleotides: TGTGCCAGCAGTTTACGGCCATCCCGCGAGGGCGAGCAGTACTTC. This translates into CASSLRPSREGEQYF.

CDR3 nucleotides: TGCGCCAGCAGCTCGAGGCGGACAGCATTTGACCTTTATGGCTACACCTTC. Translation gives CASSSRRTAFDLYGYTF. This chain joins TRBV5-1 and TRBJ1-2, with a weak D call TRBD1 (6 bases). CDR3 length equals 17 residues. Looked up from germline, CDR1 is SGHRS and CDR2 is YFSETQ. Trimming shortened V by 3 bases and J by 5 bases, and 23 bases separated the two germline ends.

This rearrangement joins TRBV2 to TRBJ2-7, with 11 bases identical to TRBD1. CDR1 is SNHLY, CDR2 FYNNEI, per germline. This CDR3 has 13 amino acids. Germline trimming cut 8 bases from V and 4 bases from J; bases unmatched to any gene: 4. Here the CDR3 DNA reads TGTGCCAGCGCCGGGACAGGGGGTTACGAGCAGTACTTC. Protein product: CASAGTGGYEQYF.

The chain joins TRBV28 to TRBJ2-2; maybe TRBD2 (6 bases). This CDR3 is built from 16 residues. Deletions cut 4 bases from V and 3 bases from J, with 15 bases between. Germline-derived CDR1 and CDR2 are MDHEN and SYDVKM. CDR3 coding DNA: TGTGCCAGCAGTTCATTGGAACGGAGGGACACCGGGGAGCTGTTTTTT. Translated: CASSSLERRDTGELFF.

The chain couples TRBV10-3 to TRBJ1-1, with 7 bases identical to TRBD1. V shed 4 bases, J shed 5 bases, and the junction held 7 bases outside the gene matches. The length of the CDR3 is 14 residues. The V gene's germline CDR1 is ENHRY and CDR2 SYGVKD. CDR3 sequence (DNA): TGTGCCATCAGTGTTGACAGGGACGGGACTGAAGCTTTCTTT. This translates into CAISVDRDGTEAFF.

CDR3 in DNA: TGCAGCGTCCACAGGGGTGAAAAACTGTTTTTT. Encoded protein: CSVHRGEKLFF. The chain has TRBV29-1 and TRBJ1-4, with 7 bases that match TRBD1. The CDR3 extends over 11 amino acids. After removal of 6 bases from V and 7 bases from J, the junction contained 2 bases not matched to a gene. The germline CDR1 and CDR2 sequences are SQVTM and ANQGSEA.

The rearrangement uses TRBV19 and TRBJ1-1; D unclear. The CDR3 loop spans 11 amino acids. The ends were cut back, 8 bases at V and 5 bases at J, with 9 bases in the middle. Germline values: CDR1 LNHDA, CDR2 SQIVND (reference sequence). CDR3: CASQRETEAFF. In DNA, the CDR3 is TGTGCCAGTCAAAGGGAGACTGAAGCTTTCTTT.

The rearrangement uses TRBV5-1 and TRBJ1-1; D gene unclear. The length of the CDR3 is 15 residues. Trimming left V 0 bases short and J 0 bases short, with 9 bases between. Germline V lookup: CDR1 SGHRS, CDR2 YFSETQ. In nucleotides, the CDR3 is TGCGCCAGCAGCTTGGGTTACAGTATGAACACTGAAGCTTTCTTT. It specifies CASSLGYSMNTEAFF. The full variable domain, in which reference TRBV5-1 and TRBJ1-1 provide the parts outside the CDR3, is KAGVTQTPRYLIKTRGQQVTLSCSPISGHRSVSWYQQTPGQGLQFLFEYFSETQRNKGNFPGRFSGRQFSNSRSEMNVSTLELGDSALYLCASSLGYSMNTEAFFGQGTRLTVV.

The CDR3 nucleotides are TGCGCCAGCAGCTTCGCGGGGGGAGGGTCCTACGAGCAGTACTTC. Its protein product is CASSFAGGGSYEQYF. V usage is TRBV5-1 and J usage is TRBJ2-7; the match to TRBD2 covers 8 bases. V lost 2 bases and J lost 1; bases outside the gene matches: 5. The CDR3 is made up of 15 amino acids. Germline V CDR1 and CDR2: SGHRS, YFSETQ.

The chain carries TRBV28 and TRBJ2-1, with a tentative D call TRBD1 (7 bases). CDR3 size: 16 residues. Germline CDR1 is MDHEN and CDR2 is SYDVKM. V dropped 8 bases and J dropped 5 bases, with 22 bases sitting between them. CDR3 DNA sequence: TGTGCCAGCGGATACTACAGGGGAGGCACCGACAATGAGCAGTTCTTC. This sequence encodes CASGYYRGGTDNEQFF. Full variable domain (missing parts from reference TRBV28 and TRBJ2-1): DVKVTQSSRYLVKRTGEKVFLECVQDMDHENMFWYRQDPGLGLRLIYFSYDVKMKEKGDIPEGYSVSREKKERFSLILESASTNQTSMYLCASGYYRGGTDNEQFFGPGTRLTVL.

The chain is built from TRBV5-4 and TRBJ2-1; 7 nucleotides align to TRBD1. The CDR3 has 16 residues. With 0 bases clipped from V and 5 bases from J, the junction kept 8 bases outside the gene matches. Germline V CDR1 and CDR2: SGHNT, YYREEE (reference sequence). CDR3 amino acids: CASSLGLVGTDNEQFF. The CDR3 region has the DNA TGTGCCAGCAGCTTGGGTCTAGTGGGGACAGACAATGAGCAGTTCTTC.

The V call is TRBV6-5, the J call TRBJ1-1; 8 positions agree with TRBD1. V was clipped by 7 bases and J by 2 bases; unmatched bases: 9. The CDR3 loop spans 15 amino acids. Germline-derived CDR1 and CDR2 are MNHEY and SVGAGI. CDR3 sequence: CASNPPGGLNTEAFF. In DNA, the CDR3 is TGTGCCAGCAACCCCCCAGGGGGCTTAAACACTGAAGCTTTCTTT.

The chain couples TRBV25-1 to TRBJ2-3; no reliable D call. Deletions cut 4 bases from V and 2 bases from J, with 10 bases between. The CDR3 runs 14 residues. CDR1 is MGHDK and CDR2 is SYGVNS in the germline V gene. CDR3 amino acids: CASSAHSITDTQYF. In nucleotides, the CDR3 is TGTGCCAGCAGTGCCCACTCAATCACAGATACGCAGTATTTT.

This chain uses TRBV7-9 with TRBJ1-1; D ambiguous. V was pared by 2 bases and J by 3 bases, with 4 bases between. This CDR3 comprises 12 residues. From germline, CDR1 is SEHNR and CDR2 FQNEAQ (reference sequence). CDR3 coding DNA: TGTGCCAGCAGCTTACGAGACACTGAAGCTTTCTTT. It encodes CASSLRDTEAFF.

The chain joins TRBV5-1 to TRBJ1-5, with D tentatively TRBD1 (5 bases). The V gene lost 0 bases and the J gene lost 2 bases, with 12 bases spanning the gap. The CDR3 spans 16 residues. From germline, CDR1 is SGHRS and CDR2 YFSETQ. In DNA, the CDR3 is TGCGCCAGCAGCTTGGGGGGCAGGGAGGGCAATCAGCCCCAGCATTTT. Its protein product is CASSLGGREGNQPQHF.

The J gene is TRBJ2-7, the V gene TRBV2; TRBD1 aligns across 9 bases. V lost 5 bases, J lost 2 bases, and 13 bases stayed unmatched. Germline CDR1 is SNHLY and CDR2 is FYNNEI. The CDR3 is made up of 17 amino acids. The CDR3 DNA follows: TGTGCCAGCAGTCTACCGGGACAGGGAATTAGCGCCTACGAGCAGTACTTC. Translated, it gives CASSLPGQGISAYEQYF.

This chain connects TRBV4-3 to TRBJ2-7; D gene ambiguous. This CDR3 spans 14 amino acids. V lost 0 bases, J lost 0 bases, and 6 bases lay in between. CDR1 LGHNA and CDR2 YSLEER come from the germline V gene. CDR3 nucleotides: TGCGCCAGCAGCCAAGACCAGTCCTCCTACGAGCAGTACTTC. This sequence encodes CASSQDQSSYEQYF.

This rearrangement joins TRBV19 to TRBJ1-5; 8 bases align to TRBD1. Trimming at V came to 6 bases and at J to 4 bases, leaving 5 bases not matched to a gene. The CDR3 length is 14 residues. Per the germline V gene, CDR1 is LNHDA and CDR2 is SQIVND (reference sequence). CDR3 region: CASRTGDRNQPQHF. CDR3 sequence (DNA): TGTGCCAGTAGGACAGGGGACAGAAATCAGCCCCAGCATTTT.

The chain is built from TRBV4-2 and TRBJ2-3; 10 bases line up with TRBD1. This CDR3 has 15 residues. CDR1 is LGHNA and CDR2 is YNFKEQ in the germline V gene. V was pared by 1 base and J by 6 bases, with 4 bases of the junction left unmatched. As DNA, the CDR3 is TGTGCCAGCAGCCAAGGGGACAGGGGCAAGGATACGCAGTATTTT. Translated: CASSQGDRGKDTQYF.

The chain is built from TRBV4-1 and TRBJ2-3; 7 bases map to TRBD2. The germline gives CDR1 MGHRA, CDR2 YSYEKL. The CDR3 totals 15 residues. The J segment lost 5 bases and the V segment lost 0 bases, leaving 5 bases of the junction unmatched. In DNA form, the CDR3 reads TGCGCCAGCAGCCAAGACGGGATAGCGGGAGATACGCAGTATTTT. It is translated as CASSQDGIAGDTQYF.

The rearrangement joins TRBV6-4 to TRBJ1-5, with TRBD1 as a possible D gene (6 bases). V was pared by 2 bases and J by 7 bases, with 9 bases between. Germline-derived CDR1 and CDR2 are MRHNA and SNTAGT. This CDR3 is built from 13 residues. The CDR3 DNA follows: TGTGCCAGCAGTGACGAGGGGGGGCAGCCCCAGCATTTT. As protein: CASSDEGGQPQHF.

The chain has TRBV6-5 and TRBJ2-7; D might be TRBD2 (6 bases). Germline values: CDR1 MNHEY, CDR2 SVGAGI. The CDR3 consists of 14 residues. V lost 1 base and J lost 6, with 13 bases in between. For the CDR3, the DNA is TGTGCCAGCAGTTACTTCAGGCAGGAGGGCGAGCAGTACTTC. This encodes CASSYFRQEGEQYF.